What follows are 30 T cell receptor beta chains derived from one specimen sequenced in a study of low-dose radiotherapy and immunotherapy resistance in tumors. Primers used for first-strand cDNA, a TRAV- and TRBV-specific set, covered both alpha and beta chains. Amplification, which lasted 20 PCR cycles, used a constant-region primer and V-primer adapter to amplify TCRs. TCRdb ran MiXCR on the reads and lists one entry per CDR3 protein. Here the sample spans about 60,000 distinct CDR3 sequences, around 25% being singletons. Time point given: before trial treatment. The starting material was PBMCs, obtained before treatment. The receptors come from a male donor with prostate cancer.

The gene calls are TRBV12-3 or TRBV12-4 and TRBJ2-1; D is undetermined. V gave up 1 base and J gave up 7 bases, with 5 bases separating them. The CDR3 length is 12 residues. The CDR3, as DNA: TGTGCCAGCAGTTTAGTGGGAAATGAGCAGTTCTTC. Translated: CASSLVGNEQFF.

This clonotype appeared many times. The CDR3 region has the DNA TGCAGTGCTGGGACAGGGAAGGCTGAAGCTTTCTTT. The encoded protein is CSAGTGKAEAFF. The chain has TRBV20-1 and TRBJ1-1, with 9 nucleotides matching TRBD1. CDR1 is DFQATT, CDR2 SNEGSKA, per germline (reference sequence). The CDR3 loop spans 12 amino acids. Losses at the gene ends were 5 bases for V and 6 bases for J; bases not matched to a gene: 4.

A remark on this clonotype: A read error may account for a junction end that differs from germline. This chain links TRBV11-2 with TRBJ2-5, with D hard to call. In germline, CDR1 is SGHAT, CDR2 FQNNGV. There are 17 residues in the CDR3. The CDR3 bases are TGCGCCAGCAGCCAAGATTTAAGGCAATACGCTGGGGAGACCCAGTACTTC. It translates to CASSQDLRQYAGETQYF. Looking up the rest from reference TRBV11-2 and TRBJ2-5 gives the full variable domain: EAGVAQSPRYKIIEKRQSVAFWCNPISGHATLYWYQQILGQGPKLLIQFQNNGVVDDSQLPKDRFSAERLKGVDSTLKIQPAKLEDSAVYLCASSQDLRQYAGETQYFGPGTRLLVL.

Ten or more counts support this clonotype. The chain uses TRBV7-8 and TRBJ2-1; TRBD2 aligns across 8 bases. Germline values: CDR1 SGHVS, CDR2 FQNEAQ. CDR3 size: 17 residues. The V gene end was trimmed by 2 bases and the J gene end by 1 base; junction bases not matched to a gene: 7. CDR3 nucleotide sequence: TGTGCCAGCAGCTTAAGTATAGCGGGGTCATCCTACAATGAGCAGTTCTTC. The encoded protein is CASSLSIAGSSYNEQFF.

In its sample, this clonotype was seen a few times. This sequence joins TRBV27 and TRBJ2-4; 10 nucleotides agree with TRBD2. Germline V gene data show CDR1 as MNHEY and CDR2 as SMNVEV (reference sequence). CDR3 length: 15 residues. V shed 4 bases, J shed 8 bases, and the junction held 8 bases outside the gene matches. CDR3 protein: CASSYQREGLDIQYF. Here the CDR3 DNA reads TGTGCCAGCAGTTATCAGCGGGAGGGCCTTGACATTCAGTACTTC.

The table lists this clonotype with many counts. The chain recombines TRBV7-2 with TRBJ2-7, with D tentatively TRBD1 or TRBD2 (6 bases each). CDR1 and CDR2 (germline): SGHTA, FQGNSA. The CDR3 contains 15 residues. Trimming took off 0 bases at V and 3 bases at J, with 12 bases between the two ends. The DNA of the CDR3 is TGTGCCAGCAGCTTAGCGGGGGGCACTTACTACGAGCAGTACTTC. Translation gives CASSLAGGTYYEQYF.

This clonotype has just one count. A read error likely explains this, since a far larger clone differs by one base. The V call is TRBV9, the J call TRBJ2-7; 8 bases agree with TRBD2. V dropped 5 bases and J dropped 3; count of bases not matched to a gene: 13. The CDR3 contains 16 residues. Germline V gene data show CDR1 as SGDLS and CDR2 as YYNGEE. CDR3 coding DNA: TGTGCCAGCAGACTTAGCGGGGTGCCAACCTACTACGAGCAGTACTTC. Translation: CASRLSGVPTYYEQYF.

This clonotype appeared many times. The chain has TRBV20-1 and TRBJ2-3; 7 positions agree with TRBD1. V dropped 1 base and J dropped 7; count of bases not matched to a gene: 11. Germline V lookup: CDR1 DFQATT, CDR2 SNEGSKA (reference sequence). The CDR3 loop spans 15 amino acids. The DNA of the CDR3 is TGCAGTGCTAGAGGCCCCCCGGGACAGAGGAATACGCAGTATTTT. Protein sequence: CSARGPPGQRNTQYF.

This clonotype has ten or more counts. The chain links TRBV7-9 to TRBJ2-1; 9 bases agree with TRBD2. This CDR3 contains 14 residues. The V and J ends lost 6 bases and 6 bases, in that order; junction bases with no gene match: 6. Germline values: CDR1 SEHNR, CDR2 FQNEAQ (reference sequence). The CDR3 DNA is TGTGCCAGCAGGCTAGCGGGGACCGCCAATGAGCAGTTCTTC. Protein: CASRLAGTANEQFF.

This clonotype was seen at least ten times. This chain joins TRBV27 and TRBJ2-1, with TRBD2 identical over 7 bases. CDR1 MNHEY and CDR2 SMNVEV come from the germline V gene (reference sequence). This CDR3 is built from 12 residues. V lost 8 bases to trimming and J lost 5 bases; unmatched junction nucleotides: 3. CDR3 sequence reads: CASGRADNEQFF. The CDR3 nucleotides are TGTGCCAGCGGGAGGGCCGACAATGAGCAGTTCTTC.

The V call is TRBV19, the J call TRBJ2-2; TRBD1 aligns across 8 bases. Trimming removed 7 bases from V and 4 bases from J; junction bases left unmatched: 5. The CDR3 has 14 amino acids. CDR1 and CDR2 (germline): LNHDA, SQIVND (reference sequence). The CDR3 nucleotides read TGTGCCAGTATGACAGGGGTGGGCACCGGGGAGCTGTTTTTT. This gives the protein CASMTGVGTGELFF.

At least ten counts were recorded for this clonotype. This sequence joins TRBV12-3 or TRBV12-4 and TRBJ2-1, with D tentatively TRBD2 (6 bases). This CDR3 comprises 15 residues. V was pared by 6 bases and J by 5 bases, with 17 bases between. For the CDR3, the DNA is TGTGCCAGCAGCATGGCCAGCGGGCGTCACAATGAGCAGTTCTTC. Its translation: CASSMASGRHNEQFF.

This clonotype was observed at least ten times. The genes are TRBV28 and TRBJ2-1; 9 bases are shared with TRBD2. This CDR3 contains 14 residues. V dropped 7 bases and J dropped 5; count of bases not matched to a gene: 6. CDR1 MDHEN and CDR2 SYDVKM come from the germline V gene. The CDR3 nucleotides are TGTGCCAGCATGGGGAGCGGGAGGAACAATGAGCAGTTCTTC. Translating it yields CASMGSGRNNEQFF.

This clonotype was observed at least ten times. V usage is TRBV5-1 and J usage is TRBJ2-7; 9 bases align to TRBD1. This CDR3 contains 14 residues. Trimming cost V 4 bases and J 3 bases; bases outside gene matches: 5. CDR1 is SGHRS, CDR2 YFSETQ, per germline. CDR3 sequence (DNA): TGCGCCAGCAGCGCGGGACAGGGAAACTACGAGCAGTACTTC. Translation gives CASSAGQGNYEQYF.

This clonotype was seen at least ten times. The chain combines TRBV14 with TRBJ1-2; a weak D match, TRBD1 (5 bases). This CDR3 region has 14 residues. With 0 bases removed from V and 8 bases from J, the gap between germline ends came to 13 bases. CDR1 and CDR2 (germline): SGHDN, FVKESK. The CDR3 nucleotides read TGTGCCAGCAGCCAAGACCGGGGGGAGGTAGGCTACACCTTC. Its translation is CASSQDRGEVGYTF.

Many counts were recorded for this clonotype. The V and J genes are TRBV6-5 and TRBJ1-3; D is uncertain. V lost 10 bases and J 1 base, leaving 11 bases between the germline ends. This CDR3 contains 13 residues. Germline-derived CDR1 and CDR2 are MNHEY and SVGAGI. The DNA for the CDR3 is TGTGCCACTTCAAGGGAGTCTGGAAACACCATATATTTT. Its protein product is CATSRESGNTIYF.

There are many counts of this clonotype. The chain uses TRBV12-3 or TRBV12-4 and TRBJ2-1; 8 bases match TRBD2. Trimming cost V 4 bases and J 7 bases; bases outside gene matches: 9. CDR3 size: 15 residues. The CDR3 DNA is TGTGCCAGCAGTTCTTCTTCTAGCGGGTGGAATGAGCAGTTCTTC. It translates to CASSSSSSGWNEQFF.

This clonotype was counted ten times or more. J is TRBJ2-7 and V is TRBV27; 9 bases map to TRBD2. CDR3 length: 15 amino acids. J was trimmed by 3 bases and V by 3 bases; bases with no gene match: 6. CDR1 is MNHEY, CDR2 SMNVEV, per germline (reference sequence). The CDR3 sequence: CASSFLTSGYYEQYF. Here the CDR3 DNA reads TGTGCCAGCAGTTTTTTGACTAGCGGTTACTACGAGCAGTACTTC.

This rearrangement joins TRBV27 to TRBJ2-1; D possibly corresponds to TRBD2 (6 bases). Germline V gene lookup returns CDR1 MNHEY and CDR2 SMNVEV (reference sequence). Trimming removed 5 bases from V and 6 bases from J, with 11 bases in between. This CDR3 has 13 amino acids. CDR3 in amino acids: CASSLTGLNEQFF. CDR3 bases: TGTGCCAGCAGTCTAACGGGACTCAATGAGCAGTTCTTC.

This clonotype was seen ten or more times. This chain joins TRBV27 and TRBJ2-3; D perhaps matches TRBD2 (5 bases). V lost 0 bases and J lost 1, with 11 bases in between. CDR3 size: 16 residues. From germline, CDR1 is MNHEY and CDR2 SMNVEV (reference sequence). The CDR3 region is CASSLSPGFGTDTQYF. The DNA for the CDR3 is TGTGCCAGCAGTTTATCTCCGGGGTTCGGCACAGATACGCAGTATTTT.

This clonotype was seen ten or more times. The genes are TRBV5-1 and TRBJ2-1; 7 nucleotides match TRBD1. Trimming took 0 bases from V and 4 from J; bases not matched to a gene: 4. From germline, CDR1 is SGHRS and CDR2 YFSETQ. The CDR3 sequence is 15 residues long. DNA of the CDR3: TGCGCCAGCAGCTTGGGTACAGGGGAATACAATGAGCAGTTCTTC. Amino acids: CASSLGTGEYNEQFF.

This clonotype was counted at least ten times. The chain joins TRBV20-1 to TRBJ1-1, with unresolved D. V was shortened by 3 bases and J by 1 base, with 9 bases between the two germline ends. CDR1 is DFQATT, CDR2 SNEGSKA, per germline (reference sequence). This CDR3 has 13 residues. CDR3 amino acids: CSARSSENTEAFF. CDR3 sequence (DNA): TGCAGTGCTAGGAGCAGTGAGAACACTGAAGCTTTCTTT.

There are many counts of this clonotype. The chain employs TRBV4-1 and TRBJ2-1, with 11 nucleotides matching TRBD2. Germline trimming cut 4 bases from V and 3 bases from J; bases unmatched to any gene: 5. CDR3 length equals 16 residues. Germline CDR1 MGHRA, CDR2 YSYEKL. The CDR3 region has the DNA TGCGCCAGCAGCCGAGGCGGGACTAGCGGCTACAATGAGCAGTTCTTC. Translating gives CASSRGGTSGYNEQFF.

This clonotype was counted many times. V gene TRBV2 combines with J gene TRBJ2-7; 9 positions agree with TRBD2. Germline loops: CDR1 SNHLY, CDR2 FYNNEI. V lost 7 bases to trimming and J lost 9 bases; unmatched junction nucleotides: 16. The CDR3 sequence is 15 residues long. In nucleotides, the CDR3 is TGTGCCAGCAAAGCGGGGCGGGAGGGCCCTCGGGCGCAGTACTTC. Translated, it gives CASKAGREGPRAQYF.

This clonotype came up many times. This rearrangement joins TRBV20-1 to TRBJ2-7; 11 bases are shared with TRBD1. CDR1 is DFQATT, CDR2 SNEGSKA, per germline (reference sequence). This CDR3 region has 13 residues. V lost 6 bases and J lost 2; bases outside the gene matches: 3. CDR3 DNA: TGCAGTGCCCCGGGACAGGGGGCCTACGAGCAGTACTTC. Its translation is CSAPGQGAYEQYF.

This clonotype was counted a single time. The genes are TRBV11-2 and TRBJ2-1; 8 bases fit TRBD2. J gave up 1 base and V 8 bases, and 1 base lay outside the gene matches. CDR1 and CDR2 from the germline V gene are SGHAT and FQNNGV. The CDR3 is 13 residues long. The CDR3 sequence is CASREGSYNEQFF. The CDR3 nucleotides are TGTGCCAGCCGGGAGGGGTCCTACAATGAGCAGTTCTTC.

This clonotype appeared many times. The chain is built from TRBV2 and TRBJ1-5; D perhaps matches TRBD1 (5 bases). Trimming shortened V by 3 bases and J by 2 bases, and 11 bases separated the two germline ends. This CDR3 has 15 residues. Per the germline V gene, CDR1 is SNHLY and CDR2 is FYNNEI. CDR3 amino acids: CASSDGGIRNQPQHF. The CDR3 nucleotides are TGTGCCAGCAGTGACGGGGGGATTCGCAATCAGCCCCAGCATTTT.

Many counts were recorded for this clonotype. V and J are TRBV15 and TRBJ2-1; no reliable D call. Trimming removed 2 bases at V and 9 bases at J, with 8 bases between. The CDR3 length is 12 residues. Germline V gene lookup returns CDR1 LNHNV and CDR2 YYDKDF (reference sequence). The CDR3 DNA sequence: TGTGCCACCAGCAGAACACGGCGTGAGCAGTTCTTC. This sequence encodes CATSRTRREQFF. Based on the CDR3 plus reference TRBV15 and TRBJ2-1, the full variable domain is DAMVIQNPRYQVTQFGKPVTLSCSQTLNHNVMYWYQQKSSQAPKLLFHYYDKDFNNEADTPDNFQSRRPNTSFCFLDIRSPGLGDTAMYLCATSRTRREQFFGPGTRLTVL.

This clonotype was recorded at least ten times. CDR3 nucleotide sequence: TGTGCCAGCAGCTTGGGTCCTTTCACAGATACGCAGTATTTT. Its translation is CASSLGPFTDTQYF. The V and J genes are TRBV5-4 and TRBJ2-3; D remains unclear. Between the trimmed V and J ends, which lost 0 bases and 2 bases, there was a span of 7 bases. The CDR3 consists of 14 residues. Germline V gene lookup returns CDR1 SGHNT and CDR2 YYREEE (reference sequence). Based on the CDR3 plus reference TRBV5-4 and TRBJ2-3, the full variable domain is ETGVTQSPTHLIKTRGQQVTLRCSSQSGHNTVSWYQQALGQGPQFIFQYYREEENGRGNFPPRFSGLQFPNYSSELNVNALELDDSALYLCASSLGPFTDTQYFGPGTRLTVL.

This clonotype was detected only a few times. This chain uses TRBV5-1 with TRBJ2-3, with D perhaps being TRBD1 or TRBD2 (5 bases each). The CDR3 totals 16 residues. The V and J ends lost 0 bases and 4 bases respectively, with 15 bases between them. Germline V gene data show CDR1 as SGHRS and CDR2 as YFSETQ. CDR3 sequence reads: CASSLGPWGSPDTQYF. The CDR3, as DNA: TGCGCCAGCAGCTTGGGGCCTTGGGGGAGTCCAGATACGCAGTATTTT.